Shown below are 15 T cell receptor beta chains from a single sample sequenced in a study of OX40 agonist ivuxolimab in advanced cancers. Method: immunoSEQ multiplex PCR; TCRdb's copy keeps in-frame clones and lacks some. The sample contains 10,000 to 13,000 clones, about 85% of which appear only once. The input for sequencing was CD4+ or CD8+ T cells sorted from blood, taken in a trial of the OX40 agonist ivuxolimab. These receptors were taken from an adult with an advanced solid tumor such as melanoma, head and neck, liver or kidney cancer.

The chain combines TRBV7-3 with TRBJ2-1; no clear D. V lost 3 bases to trimming and J lost 0 bases, with 12 bases between them. The CDR3 consists of 16 residues. CDR1 and CDR2 from the germline V gene are SGHTA and FQGTGA. CDR3 region: CASSLTLASSYNEQFF. In nucleotides, the CDR3 is TGTGCCAGCAGCTTGACACTGGCGAGCTCCTACAATGAGCAGTTCTTC.

The chain recombines TRBV5-1 with TRBJ2-7, with D unresolved. Trimming cost V 2 bases and J 2 bases, with 8 bases left between them. The V gene's germline CDR1 is SGHRS and CDR2 YFSETQ. The CDR3 consists of 13 residues. This chain's CDR3 is CASSFAGPYEQYF. In DNA, the CDR3 is TGCGCCAGCAGCTTTGCAGGCCCCTACGAGCAGTACTTC.

CDR3 in amino acids: CASSLGLAGPYQETQYF. The DNA of the CDR3 is TGTGCCAGCAGCTTAGGACTAGCGGGACCGTACCAAGAGACCCAGTACTTC. V and J are TRBV11-2 and TRBJ2-5; TRBD2 matches 11 bases. The V gene end was trimmed by 1 base and the J gene end by 0 bases; junction bases not matched to a gene: 4. This CDR3 is built from 17 residues. The V gene's germline CDR1 is SGHAT and CDR2 FQNNGV.

This chain joins TRBV4-1 and TRBJ2-5; 10 bases are shared with TRBD1. CDR3 length: 18 amino acids. Losses at the gene ends were 0 bases for V and 0 bases for J; bases not matched to a gene: 7. Germline lookup yields CDR1 MGHRA and CDR2 YSYEKL. The CDR3 DNA follows: TGCGCCAGCAGCCAAGATGGGGGACAGGGGTGGTACCAAGAGACCCAGTACTTC. It codes for CASSQDGGQGWYQETQYF.

By sample share, this clone is medium-sized. The chain carries TRBV11-2 and TRBJ2-7; 14 bases map to TRBD2. This CDR3 spans 15 amino acids. Germline V gene lookup returns CDR1 SGHAT and CDR2 FQNNGV. V was clipped by 5 bases and J by 11 bases; unmatched bases: 11. CDR3 sequence reads: CASSPGTSGGTAEYF. CDR3 nucleotide sequence: TGTGCCAGCAGCCCCGGGACTAGCGGGGGCACCGCCGAGTACTTC.

This chain links TRBV4-1 with TRBJ1-4; TRBD1 matches at 8 bases. Germline CDR1 is MGHRA and CDR2 is YSYEKL. Trimming removed 5 bases from V and 7 bases from J; junction bases left unmatched: 12. The CDR3 is made up of 16 amino acids. Here the CDR3 reads CASSGSRQGRSEKLFF. CDR3 DNA: TGCGCCAGCAGCGGATCTCGACAGGGGCGTTCTGAAAAACTGTTTTTT.

V usage is TRBV6-1 and J usage is TRBJ2-1; no clear D. Trimming shortened V by 3 bases and J by 1 base, and 10 bases separated the two germline ends. Germline V lookup: CDR1 MNHNS, CDR2 SASEGT. This CDR3 region has 15 residues. CDR3 in amino acids: CASSETKGSYNEQFF. CDR3 bases: TGTGCCAGCAGTGAGACGAAGGGATCCTACAATGAGCAGTTCTTC.

This clone was observed once. This chain connects TRBV7-9 to TRBJ1-1; D is possibly TRBD1 (6 bases). The CDR3 consists of 14 residues. V lost 1 base, J lost 7 bases, and 13 bases lay in between. Germline V lookup: CDR1 SEHNR, CDR2 FQNEAQ (reference sequence). CDR3 DNA: TGTGCCAGCAGCTTAGACCTGACAGGACTTGAAGCTTTCTTT. Translation: CASSLDLTGLEAFF.

V usage is TRBV6-1 and J usage is TRBJ2-7; either TRBD1 or TRBD2 may fit D (5 bases each). V was cut by 3 bases and J by 1 base, with 13 bases left in between. The CDR3 consists of 15 residues. Germline V gene lookup returns CDR1 MNHNS and CDR2 SASEGT. The CDR3 DNA follows: TGTGCCAGCAGTGACGAGGGGCGGGCGTCCTACGAGCAGTACTTC. As protein: CASSDEGRASYEQYF.

V and J are TRBV9 and TRBJ1-1; D uncertain. This CDR3 spans 16 amino acids. V shed 0 bases and J shed 0 bases, with 12 bases lying between them. Germline values: CDR1 SGDLS, CDR2 YYNGEE. CDR3 loop: CASSVGSQNLNTEAFF. The CDR3 nucleotides are TGTGCCAGCAGCGTAGGGAGCCAAAATCTGAACACTGAAGCTTTCTTT. Complete variable domain (other parts from reference TRBV9 and TRBJ1-1): DSGVTQTPKHLITATGQRVTLRCSPRSGDLSVYWYQQSLDQGLQFLIQYYNGEERAKGNILERFSAQQFPDLHSELNLSSLELGDSALYFCASSVGSQNLNTEAFFGQGTRLTVV.

This chain links TRBV4-2 with TRBJ2-7, with D unresolved. V lost 1 base, J lost 3 bases, and 10 bases lay in between. Germline V lookup: CDR1 LGHNA, CDR2 YNFKEQ. The CDR3 is 14 amino acids. The CDR3 DNA reads as TGTGCCAGCAGCCAAGGGCAGGACCTCTACGAGCAGTACTTC. Its translation is CASSQGQDLYEQYF.

The chain recombines TRBV5-1 with TRBJ2-2; 8 bases agree with TRBD1. Germline CDR1 and CDR2: SGHRS and YFSETQ. There are 15 residues in the CDR3. Losses at the gene ends were 2 bases for V and 3 bases for J; bases not matched to a gene: 3. CDR3 nucleotides: TGCGCCAGCAGCTTTGGCAGGGGGCACACCGGGGAGCTGTTTTTT. Encoded protein: CASSFGRGHTGELFF.

The CDR3 region is CASSMGTAPQETQYF. CDR3 sequence (DNA): TGCGCCAGCAGCATGGGGACAGCACCTCAGGAGACCCAGTACTTC. The V gene is TRBV5-1, the J gene TRBJ2-5; 7 nucleotides match TRBD1. Per germline, CDR1 SGHRS and CDR2 YFSETQ. V lost 4 bases to trimming and J lost 5 bases; unmatched junction nucleotides: 11. This CDR3 spans 15 amino acids. The whole variable domain, remainder taken from reference TRBV5-1 and TRBJ2-5, is KAGVTQTPRYLIKTRGQQVTLSCSPISGHRSVSWYQQTPGQGLQFLFEYFSETQRNKGNFPGRFSGRQFSNSRSEMNVSTLELGDSALYLCASSMGTAPQETQYFGPGTRLLVL.

V gene TRBV5-6 combines with J gene TRBJ2-1; 10 bases are a match to TRBD2. Germline trimming cut 1 base from V and 8 bases from J; bases unmatched to any gene: 18. Germline V lookup: CDR1 SGHDT, CDR2 YYEEEE. The CDR3 is 19 amino acids. CDR3 nucleotides: TGTGCCAGCAGCTTGTCCTGGACTAGCGGCAGCTCTTTACAGGATGAGCAGTTCTTC. Its protein is CASSLSWTSGSSLQDEQFF.

The rearrangement links TRBV4-1 to TRBJ2-1, with TRBD2 matching 13 bases. Germline CDR1 is MGHRA and CDR2 is YSYEKL. CDR3 size: 17 residues. V shed 0 bases and J 5 bases; nucleotides not matched to a gene: 4. As DNA, the CDR3 is TGCGCCAGCAGCCAAGAAGGGACTAGCGGGAACCACAATGAGCAGTTCTTC. Its protein is CASSQEGTSGNHNEQFF.